This TCR beta chain was sequenced for a study of T cell responses to AZD1222 COVID-19 vaccine. Study background: Pooled samples include second doses given at about 4 or 12 weeks. General observations from the study: As reported, nearly half of all spike-specific TCRs target variant regions that are unmutated. Repertoires were obtained only post-peak T cell response.

Concerning this clone: The antigen is undetermined.

Here immunoSEQ multiplex PCR was the method, and the copy in TCRdb shows in-frame clones only, minus some. The table shows some 140,000 clones, with about 90% occurring only once. The sequenced sample was peripheral blood, obtained on day 0 of AZD1222 vaccination. The origin of this receptor is an adult in good health.

The CDR3 here is CASTPSGGYNEQFF. DNA of the CDR3: TGTGCCAGCACTCCTAGCGGGGGTTACAATGAGCAGTTCTTC. The V and J genes are TRBV6-5 and TRBJ2-1; 10 bases line up with TRBD2. This CDR3 contains 14 residues. Per the germline V gene, CDR1 is MNHEY and CDR2 is SVGAGI. The V segment lost 7 bases and the J segment 4 bases; nucleotides outside the gene matches: 4.